This TCR beta chain was recovered during a study of sequential checkpoint blockade in melanoma. Here immunoSEQ multiplex PCR was the method, and the copy in TCRdb shows in-frame clones only, minus some. The sample consists of under 15,000 clones, around 69% of them appearing once. Treatment of the sample: randomized to nivolumab then ipilimumab (arm A) or the reverse (arm B). This TCR was sampled from a human patient with melanoma. Some clones in this sample may be carry-over from other donors' samples. The starting material was CD8+ T cells sorted from blood (inferred from file names), obtained from a patient given nivolumab and ipilimumab in sequence.

The CDR3 sequence is CASSQDGTNYYNEQFF. As DNA, the CDR3 is TGCGCCAGCAGCCAAGATGGAACCAACTACTACAATGAGCAGTTCTTC. The chain combines TRBV4-1 with TRBJ2-1; D not resolved. This CDR3 has 16 residues. Germline V gives CDR1 MGHRA, CDR2 YSYEKL. The V end was cut by 0 bases, the J end by 3 bases, with 12 bases between.